The T cell receptor (beta chain) described here comes from a study of T-cell memory formation after mild COVID-19 (dated by TCRdb to the early 2020s). Background on the whole study: TCR sequence clusters from the two donors were found to be largely donor specific. Longitudinal TCRalpha and TCRbeta repertoire sequencing tracked T-cell clones expanding and contracting after mild COVID-19 in two donors. The cohort was made up of two young adult volunteers, one female and one male, who were previously healthy.

This clonotype was counted many times. Its antigen has not been determined. No much larger clonotype is one base removed from it; base qualities were not supplied. Sequencer: Illumina NovaSeq 6000. Using 5'RACE with constant-segment primers, TCRalpha and TCRbeta cDNA libraries were constructed, with sample barcodes and unique molecular identifiers added in the process. Trizol reagent was used to extract RNA from every sample. Library amplification was performed in two PCR steps, and a second sample barcode and Illumina TruSeq adapters were introduced in the second step. The libraries were sequenced on an Illumina NovaSeq using 2 x 150 bp paired-end reads. As for the original processing: Demultiplexing of reads and collapsing into UMI-guided consensus sequences were performed with migec v1.2.7. Using mixcr v2.1.11, UMI consensuses were aligned to TRA and TRB V and J templates and then assembled into clonotypes. Clonotypes were classified as expanded or contracted when called significant by both edgeR and NoisET, with noise models trained on biological replicates. For edgeR calls, the cutoffs were a false discovery rate-adjusted p below 0.01 and a log2 fold-change threshold of 1. As an exploratory analysis of dynamics, max-normalized trajectories of the 1000 most abundant clonotypes were examined by PCA with hierarchical clustering. Each responding clone was given a CD4 or CD8 phenotype based on the CD4+ and CD8+ repertoires, which had been sequenced separately. TCRdb trimmed the raw reads at Q25, called clones with MiXCR and kept productive beta chains. When rows share a CDR3 protein, they turn into one entry using the most common DNA and genes. TCRdb's processing, not the study's, gives the V and J calls here. Recorded for this sample are over 55,000 distinct CDR3 sequences; 9% to 15% of them occurred a single time. The ten largest clones represent approximately 26% of the sample.

Results and caveats for the whole study, not just this receptor: Clones that contracted from day 15 to 85 showed balanced CD4/CD8 phenotypes, whereas a second wave of clones that expanded from day 15 to 37 leaned towards CD4+. SARS-CoV-2 specificity of the second-wave clones peaking on day 37 was not confirmed. The study included only a couple of mild cases, and larger cohorts that include severe cases with pre-infection samples were judged to be necessary. Some responding clones were detected in pre-infection memory, which suggested that pre-existing cross-reactive memory T cells had joined the SARS-CoV-2 response. Contracting CD4+ clones were found mainly in CM and EM memory subsets, while CD8+ clones were enriched in EMRA.

The germline V gene sets CDR1 to LGHNA and CDR2 to YSLEER. Measured from the cysteine to the phenylalanine, the CDR3 is 15 residues long. The retained sequence is limited to the CDR3, 45 bases, with the frame set at the first base. V is reduced by 4 bases and J by 7 bases, leaving a spacing of 16 bases between them. PBMCs were isolated by Ficoll-Paque density gradient centrifugation. The sequence was collected from a man between 18 and 35 years old who had mild COVID-19 (a few samples of this study predate the infection). The sample titles of this study are shuffled in the database, so cell type and time point are left out; the donor was told from shared clones. This sequence uses TRBV4-3 and TRBJ1-4, and the D gene may be TRBD1, 6 bases matching. Material for sequencing was PBMCs or a T cell subset sorted from them (not recorded which). The DNA sequence is as follows: TGCGCCAGCAGCCGTTCCTCAGGGGCGCGTGAAAAACTGTTTTTT. This translates into CASSRSSGAREKLFF.